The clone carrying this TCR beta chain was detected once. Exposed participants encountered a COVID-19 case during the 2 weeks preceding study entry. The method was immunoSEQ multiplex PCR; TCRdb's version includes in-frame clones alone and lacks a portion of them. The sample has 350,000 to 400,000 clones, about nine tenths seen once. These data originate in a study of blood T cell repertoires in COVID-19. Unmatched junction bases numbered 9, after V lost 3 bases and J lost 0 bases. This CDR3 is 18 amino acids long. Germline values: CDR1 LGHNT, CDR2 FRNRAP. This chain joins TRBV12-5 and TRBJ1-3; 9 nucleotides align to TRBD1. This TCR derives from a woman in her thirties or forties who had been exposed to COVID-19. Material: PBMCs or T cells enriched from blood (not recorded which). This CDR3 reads CASGFRVPGQGSGNTIYF. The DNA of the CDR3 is TGTGCTAGTGGTTTTAGAGTGCCGGGACAGGGCTCTGGAAACACCATATATTTT.